A selection of T cell receptor beta chains follows, all from one sample in a study of shared clonotypes between healthy human individuals. Some clones are missing from TCRdb's copy, which holds only in-frame ones; the method was immunoSEQ multiplex PCR. Among around 1.1 million clones listed, around 77% were seen once. The sequenced material came from memory CD4+ T cells from PBMCs. All receptors derive from a man younger than 35 in good health. Some clones in this sample may be carry-over from other donors' samples. Each CDR3 is given with its conserved first and last residue. Fields, in order: V gene, clone size, J gene, D gene, CDR3 protein, CDR3 DNA. The D gene is left open where the match is weak. Size is stated for part of the rows, as once, few or many counts, or as a class when the clone is expanded.

>TRBV5-1|-|TRBJ1-4|TRBD1
CASSLPGGTGDEKLFF
TGCGCCAGCAGCCTCCCCGGGGGGACAGGGGATGAAAAACTGTTTTTT
>TRBV21-1|-|TRBJ2-1|-
CASSKVNDKIPYNEQFF
TGTGCCAGCAGCAAAGTGAACGACAAAATTCCCTACAATGAGCAGTTCTTC
>TRBV10-3|few|TRBJ1-2|TRBD1
CAISDRDRGRYGYTF
TGTGCCATCAGTGATAGGGACAGGGGTAGATATGGCTACACCTTC
>TRBV4-2|-|TRBJ1-5|TRBD1
CASSQNPTGNRGGQPQHF
TGTGCCAGCAGCCAAAACCCGACCGGGAACAGGGGCGGTCAGCCCCAGCATTTT
>TRBV27|-|TRBJ1-5|-
CASSQRGTGSQPQHF
TGTGCCAGCAGTCAACGGGGGACGGGGAGTCAGCCCCAGCATTTT
>TRBV5-4|-|TRBJ2-1|-
CASSLGGGLSRLEQFF
TGTGCCAGCAGCTTAGGTGGGGGACTGAGCCGTCTAGAGCAGTTCTTC
>TRBV6-6|-|TRBJ2-7|TRBD2
CASSTSGSSSEQYF
TGTGCCAGCAGTACTAGCGGGAGTTCATCCGAGCAGTACTTC
>TRBV19|-|TRBJ1-5|-
CASSPRFPQHF
TGTGCCAGTAGCCCACGGTTCCCCCAGCATTTT
>TRBV28|-|TRBJ2-1|TRBD2
CASNRIGRASYNEQFF
TGTGCCAGCAACCGTATCGGGAGGGCCTCCTACAATGAGCAGTTCTTC
>TRBV28|few|TRBJ2-7|-
CASSLRRLRSYEQYF
TGTGCCAGCAGTTTAAGGCGATTACGGTCCTACGAGCAGTACTTC
>TRBV7-3|once|TRBJ2-5|TRBD2
CASSRGLAGNQETQYF
TGTGCCAGCAGCCGTGGACTAGCGGGGAACCAAGAGACCCAGTACTTC